The rows below give T cell receptor beta chains drawn from one sample of a study of breast tumors, draining lymph nodes, adjacent tissues. TCRdb itself ran the multiplex PCR reads through MiXCR, one entry per CDR3 protein. The data contain some 120,000 distinct CDR3 sequences, just under 20% of them singletons. The sequencing input was axillary lymph node tissue. These receptors were taken from a female donor with breast cancer. Some clones in this sample may be carry-over from other donors' samples. CDR3s leave out the opening cysteine and the closing phenylalanine or tryptophan.

j_call,v_call,cdr3_aa
TRBJ2-3,TRBV5-1,ASSTRLAGDTDTQY
TRBJ2-7,TRBV6-5,ASSPQGSPYEQY
TRBJ2-4,TRBV11-2,ASSLEYRLAKNIQY
TRBJ2-7,TRBV12-3/TRBV12-4,ASSLREEVEQY
TRBJ2-7,TRBV6-6,ASSYRERSYEQY
TRBJ2-3,TRBV27,ASRNAWTGDTQY
TRBJ2-1,TRBV24-1,ATSDSASGGYNEQF
TRBJ2-1,TRBV6-4,ASSVGRFSSYNEQF
TRBJ2-3,TRBV20-1,SASLPGAGGTDTQY
TRBJ1-3,TRBV7-7,ASSPAGQGSGNTIY
TRBJ2-1,TRBV6-2/TRBV6-3,ASRLAGYHEQF
TRBJ2-7,TRBV11-2,ASSRDRGDYEQY
TRBJ1-2,TRBV19,ASKSAGGVSYGYT
TRBJ2-4,TRBV3-1,ASSQAGLGEY
TRBJ2-3,TRBV18,ASSSVGLGTDTQY
TRBJ1-1,TRBV4-2,ASSQGANTEAF
TRBJ2-1,TRBV12-3/TRBV12-4,ASSPNTGTSGRNEQF
TRBJ2-5,TRBV11-2,ASSLDLTGGETQY
TRBJ2-7,TRBV5-1,ASSPGGASYEQY
TRBJ2-1,TRBV10-3,AIRKDREAYNEQF
TRBJ2-5,TRBV5-1,ASREPGETQY
TRBJ1-2,TRBV6-4,ASSEGGRGSGSGYT
TRBJ2-1,TRBV20-1,GVTTGLENERF
TRBJ2-1,TRBV6-1,ASSEFNNEQF
TRBJ2-7,TRBV6-1,ASSEMRGGSVRSYEQY
TRBJ1-6,TRBV7-2,ASSLAVSSQPLH
TRBJ1-5,TRBV20-1,SARYRGDQPQH
TRBJ2-7,TRBV9,ASSVDGQGYEQY
TRBJ1-6,TRBV27,ASSLSGAYLTPLH
TRBJ2-7,TRBV20-1,SARVGQVLGEQY
TRBJ2-5,TRBV3-1,ASSTGLEETQY
TRBJ1-5,TRBV6-6,ASSIRVQPQH
TRBJ2-3,TRBV12-3/TRBV12-4,ASSPPDTASTYTQY
TRBJ2-7,TRBV6-4,ASSGSKAYEQY
TRBJ1-5,TRBV6-2/TRBV6-3,ASSSGQVQPQH
TRBJ2-1,TRBV4-2,ASRGSRNEQF
TRBJ2-3,TRBV27,ASSQRDTQY
TRBJ2-6,TRBV7-2,ASSLTDNSGANVLT
TRBJ2-3,TRBV19,ASSIDLLAGIRDTQY
TRBJ2-5,TRBV7-9,ASSLVARRGGKTQY
TRBJ1-2,TRBV19,ASSRGTLFYGYT
TRBJ2-7,TRBV4-2,ASSQDVGSSYEQY
TRBJ2-7,TRBV6-1,ASGKQRDGEQY
TRBJ2-5,TRBV7-6,ASSPMFGGLQETQY
TRBJ2-5,TRBV20-1,TQGPDGYQETQY
TRBJ2-7,TRBV19,ASSTGTGGSYEQY
TRBJ1-3,TRBV19,ASLDRSGNTIY
TRBJ2-6,TRBV10-2,ASSDGQGVSGANVLT
TRBJ1-6,TRBV7-9,ASSLVGSSPLH
TRBJ1-2,TRBV6-5,ASKRDRGDYGYT